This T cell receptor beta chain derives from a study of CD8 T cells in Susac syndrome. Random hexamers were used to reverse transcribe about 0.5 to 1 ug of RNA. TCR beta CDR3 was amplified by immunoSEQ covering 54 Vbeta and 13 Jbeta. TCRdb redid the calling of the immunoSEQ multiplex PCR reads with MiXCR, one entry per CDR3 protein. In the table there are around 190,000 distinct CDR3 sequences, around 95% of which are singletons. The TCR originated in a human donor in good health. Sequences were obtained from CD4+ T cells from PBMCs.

CDR3 in amino acids: CASSYGGQGEQFF. DNA of the CDR3: TGTGCCAGCAGTTACGGTGGGCAGGGCGAGCAGTTCTTC. The chain uses TRBV6-5 and TRBJ2-1; maybe TRBD1 (5 bases). Germline values: CDR1 MNHEY, CDR2 SVGAGI. V was cut by 2 bases and J by 10 bases, with 12 bases left in between. This CDR3 is built from 13 residues.